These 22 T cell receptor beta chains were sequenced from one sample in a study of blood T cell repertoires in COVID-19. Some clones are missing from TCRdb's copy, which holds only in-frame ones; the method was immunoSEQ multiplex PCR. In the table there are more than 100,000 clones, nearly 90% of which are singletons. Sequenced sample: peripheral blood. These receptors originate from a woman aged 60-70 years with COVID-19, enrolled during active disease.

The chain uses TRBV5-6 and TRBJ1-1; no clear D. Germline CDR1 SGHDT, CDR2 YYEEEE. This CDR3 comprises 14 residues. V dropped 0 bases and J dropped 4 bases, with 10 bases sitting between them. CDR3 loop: CASSLALAGTEAFF. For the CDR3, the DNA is TGTGCCAGCAGCTTGGCGTTAGCGGGCACTGAAGCTTTCTTT.

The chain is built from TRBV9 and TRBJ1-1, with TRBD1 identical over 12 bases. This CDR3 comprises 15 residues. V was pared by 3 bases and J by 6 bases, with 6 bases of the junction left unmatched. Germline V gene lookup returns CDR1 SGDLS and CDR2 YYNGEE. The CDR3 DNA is TGTGCCAGCAGCGAGGGACAGGGGGCGCGGTCTGAAGCTTTCTTT. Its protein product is CASSEGQGARSEAFF.

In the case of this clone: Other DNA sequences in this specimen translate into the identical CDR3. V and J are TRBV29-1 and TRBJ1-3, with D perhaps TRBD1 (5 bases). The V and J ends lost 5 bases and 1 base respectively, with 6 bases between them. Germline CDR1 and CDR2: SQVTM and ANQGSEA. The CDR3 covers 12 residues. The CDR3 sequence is CSVPGSGNTIYF. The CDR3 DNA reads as TGCAGCGTTCCAGGGTCTGGAAACACCATATATTTT.

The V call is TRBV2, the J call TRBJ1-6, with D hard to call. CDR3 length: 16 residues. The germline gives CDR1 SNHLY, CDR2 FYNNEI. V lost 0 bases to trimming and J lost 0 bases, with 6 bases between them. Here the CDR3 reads CASSEAQSSYNSPLHF. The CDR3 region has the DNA TGTGCCAGCAGTGAAGCACAAAGCTCCTATAATTCACCCCTCCACTTT.

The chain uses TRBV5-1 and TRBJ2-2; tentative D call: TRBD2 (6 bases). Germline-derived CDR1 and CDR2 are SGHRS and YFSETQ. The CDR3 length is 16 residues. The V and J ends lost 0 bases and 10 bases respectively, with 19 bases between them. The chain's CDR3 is CASSLALLGGEVELFF. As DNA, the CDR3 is TGCGCCAGCAGCTTGGCGTTACTAGGCGGGGAGGTGGAGCTGTTTTTT.

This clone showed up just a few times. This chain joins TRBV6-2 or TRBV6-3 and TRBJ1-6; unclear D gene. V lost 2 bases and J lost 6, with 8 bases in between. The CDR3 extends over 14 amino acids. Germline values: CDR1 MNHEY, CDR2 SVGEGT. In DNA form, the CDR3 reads TGTGCCAGCAGTTACGTAGGGAGTAATTCACCCCTCCACTTT. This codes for CASSYVGSNSPLHF.

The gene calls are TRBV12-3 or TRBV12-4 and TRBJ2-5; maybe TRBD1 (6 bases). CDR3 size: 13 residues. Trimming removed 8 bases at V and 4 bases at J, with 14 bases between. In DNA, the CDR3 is TGTGCCAGCGGACAAACAGGGTTAGAGACCCAGTACTTC. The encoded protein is CASGQTGLETQYF.

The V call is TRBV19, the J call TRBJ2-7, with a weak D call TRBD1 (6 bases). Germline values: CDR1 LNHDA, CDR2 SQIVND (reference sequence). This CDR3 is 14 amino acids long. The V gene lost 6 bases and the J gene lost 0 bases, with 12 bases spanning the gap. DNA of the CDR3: TGTGCCAGTAGACAACAGACAGGCTCCTACGAGCAGTACTTC. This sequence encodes CASRQQTGSYEQYF.

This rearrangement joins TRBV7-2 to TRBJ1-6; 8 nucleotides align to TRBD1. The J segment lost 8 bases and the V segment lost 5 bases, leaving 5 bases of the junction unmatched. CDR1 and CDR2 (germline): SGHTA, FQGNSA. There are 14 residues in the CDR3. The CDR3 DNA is TGTGCCAGCAGCCAGACAGGGGCTTATTCACCCCTCCACTTT. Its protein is CASSQTGAYSPLHF.

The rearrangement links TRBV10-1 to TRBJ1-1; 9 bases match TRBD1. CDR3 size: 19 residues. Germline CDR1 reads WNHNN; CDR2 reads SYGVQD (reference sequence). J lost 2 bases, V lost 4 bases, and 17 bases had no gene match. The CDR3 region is CASSVFVGTGMASNTEAFF. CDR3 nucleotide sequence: TGCGCCAGCAGTGTGTTTGTCGGGACAGGGATGGCATCAAACACTGAAGCTTTCTTT.

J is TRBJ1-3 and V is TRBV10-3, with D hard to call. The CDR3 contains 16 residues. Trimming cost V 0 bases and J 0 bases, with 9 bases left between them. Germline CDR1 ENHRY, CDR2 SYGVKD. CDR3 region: CAISESGGISGNTIYF. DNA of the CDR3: TGTGCCATCAGTGAGTCAGGCGGCATCTCTGGAAACACCATATATTTT.

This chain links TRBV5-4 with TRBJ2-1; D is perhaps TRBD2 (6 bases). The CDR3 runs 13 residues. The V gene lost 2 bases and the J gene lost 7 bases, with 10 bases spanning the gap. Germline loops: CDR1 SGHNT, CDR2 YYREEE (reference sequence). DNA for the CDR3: TGTGCCAGCAGCTTATTCGGGAGTAATGAGCAGTTCTTC. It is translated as CASSLFGSNEQFF.

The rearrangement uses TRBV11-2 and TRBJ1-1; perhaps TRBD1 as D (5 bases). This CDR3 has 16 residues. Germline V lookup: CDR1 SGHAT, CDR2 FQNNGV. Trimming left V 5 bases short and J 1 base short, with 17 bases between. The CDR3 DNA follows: TGTGCCAGCAGCACGTTATGGACACATCCGAACACTGAAGCTTTCTTT. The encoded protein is CASSTLWTHPNTEAFF.

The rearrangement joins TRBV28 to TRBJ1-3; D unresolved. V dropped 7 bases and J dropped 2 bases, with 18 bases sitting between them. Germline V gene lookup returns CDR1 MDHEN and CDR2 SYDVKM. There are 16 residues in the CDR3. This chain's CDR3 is CASTSLPGGTGNTIYF. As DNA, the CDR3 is TGTGCCAGCACTTCCCTACCGGGTGGCACTGGAAACACCATATATTTT.

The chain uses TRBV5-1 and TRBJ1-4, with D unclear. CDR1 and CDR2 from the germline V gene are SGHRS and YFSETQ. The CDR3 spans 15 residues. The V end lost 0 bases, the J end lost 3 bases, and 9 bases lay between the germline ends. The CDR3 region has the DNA TGCGCCAGCAGCTTGGCGGTTGGGCCTAATGAAAAACTGTTTTTT. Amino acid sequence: CASSLAVGPNEKLFF.

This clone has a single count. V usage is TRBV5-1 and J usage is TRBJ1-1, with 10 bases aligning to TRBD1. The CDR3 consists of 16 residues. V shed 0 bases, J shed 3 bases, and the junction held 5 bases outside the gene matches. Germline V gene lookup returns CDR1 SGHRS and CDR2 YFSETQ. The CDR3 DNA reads TGCGCCAGCAGCTTGGAGACAGGGGGCAAGTACACTGAAGCTTTCTTT. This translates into CASSLETGGKYTEAFF.

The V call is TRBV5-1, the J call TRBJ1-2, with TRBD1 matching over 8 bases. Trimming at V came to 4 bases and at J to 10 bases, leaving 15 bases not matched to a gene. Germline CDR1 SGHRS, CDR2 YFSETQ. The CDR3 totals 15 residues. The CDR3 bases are TGCGCCAGCAGCCCGGGACAGGCCCTACTTAACTCCTACACCTTC. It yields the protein CASSPGQALLNSYTF. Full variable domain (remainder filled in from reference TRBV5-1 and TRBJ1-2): KAGVTQTPRYLIKTRGQQVTLSCSPISGHRSVSWYQQTPGQGLQFLFEYFSETQRNKGNFPGRFSGRQFSNSRSEMNVSTLELGDSALYLCASSPGQALLNSYTFGSGTRLTVV.

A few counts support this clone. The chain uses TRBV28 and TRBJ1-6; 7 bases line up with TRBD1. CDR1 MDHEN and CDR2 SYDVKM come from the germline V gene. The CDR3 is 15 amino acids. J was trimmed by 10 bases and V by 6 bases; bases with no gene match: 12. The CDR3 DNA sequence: TGTGCCAGCAGCCGATGGACAGGTCCGGAGTCACCCCTCCACTTT. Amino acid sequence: CASSRWTGPESPLHF.

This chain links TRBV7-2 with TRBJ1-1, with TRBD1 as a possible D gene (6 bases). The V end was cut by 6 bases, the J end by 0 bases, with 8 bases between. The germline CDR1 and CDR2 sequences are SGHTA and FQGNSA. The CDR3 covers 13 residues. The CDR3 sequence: CASSRDMNTEAFF. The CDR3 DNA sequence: TGTGCCAGCAGTCGGGACATGAACACTGAAGCTTTCTTT.

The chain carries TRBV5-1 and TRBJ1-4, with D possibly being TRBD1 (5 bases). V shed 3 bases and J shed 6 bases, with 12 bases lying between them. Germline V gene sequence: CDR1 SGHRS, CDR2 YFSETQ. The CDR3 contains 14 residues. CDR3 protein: CASSSSGMDEKLFF. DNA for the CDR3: TGCGCCAGCAGCTCTTCAGGGATGGATGAAAAACTGTTTTTT.

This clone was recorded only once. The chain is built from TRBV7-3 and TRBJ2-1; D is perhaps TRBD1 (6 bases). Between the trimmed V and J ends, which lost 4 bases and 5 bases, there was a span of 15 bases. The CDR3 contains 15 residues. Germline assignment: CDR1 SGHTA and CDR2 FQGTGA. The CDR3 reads CASSYAGTLDNEQFF. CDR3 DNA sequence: TGTGCCAGCAGCTATGCCGGGACATTGGACAATGAGCAGTTCTTC.

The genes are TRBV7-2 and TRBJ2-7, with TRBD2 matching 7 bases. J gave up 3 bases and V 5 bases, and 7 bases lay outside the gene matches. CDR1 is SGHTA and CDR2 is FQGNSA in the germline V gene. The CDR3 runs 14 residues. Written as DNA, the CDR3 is TGTGCCAGCAGCCCCTTCGCGGGGGTCTACGAGCAGTACTTC. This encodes CASSPFAGVYEQYF.